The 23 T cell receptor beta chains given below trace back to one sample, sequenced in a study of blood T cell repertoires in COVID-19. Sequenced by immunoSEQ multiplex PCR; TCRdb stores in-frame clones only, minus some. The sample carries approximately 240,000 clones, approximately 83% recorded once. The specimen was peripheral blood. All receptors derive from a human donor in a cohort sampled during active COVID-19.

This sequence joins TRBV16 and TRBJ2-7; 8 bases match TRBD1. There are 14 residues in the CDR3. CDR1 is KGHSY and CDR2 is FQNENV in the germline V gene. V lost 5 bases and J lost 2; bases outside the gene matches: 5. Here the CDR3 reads CASSRGDRPYEQYF. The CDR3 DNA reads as TGTGCCAGCAGCAGGGGGGACAGGCCCTACGAGCAGTACTTC.

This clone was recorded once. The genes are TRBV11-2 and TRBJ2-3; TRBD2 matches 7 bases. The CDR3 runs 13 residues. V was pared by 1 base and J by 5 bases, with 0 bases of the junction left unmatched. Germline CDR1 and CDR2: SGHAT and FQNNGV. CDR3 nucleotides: TGTGCCAGCAGCTTAGGGACTAGAGATACGCAGTATTTT. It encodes CASSLGTRDTQYF. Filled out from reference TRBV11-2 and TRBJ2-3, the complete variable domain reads EAGVAQSPRYKIIEKRQSVAFWCNPISGHATLYWYQQILGQGPKLLIQFQNNGVVDDSQLPKDRFSAERLKGVDSTLKIQPAKLEDSAVYLCASSLGTRDTQYFGPGTRLTVL.

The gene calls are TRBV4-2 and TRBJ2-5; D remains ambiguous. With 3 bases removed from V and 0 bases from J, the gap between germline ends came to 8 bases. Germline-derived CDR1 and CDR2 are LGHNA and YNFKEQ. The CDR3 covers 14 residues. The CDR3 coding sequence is TGTGCCAGCAGCCAGCCGGAGTACCAAGAGACCCAGTACTTC. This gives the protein CASSQPEYQETQYF.

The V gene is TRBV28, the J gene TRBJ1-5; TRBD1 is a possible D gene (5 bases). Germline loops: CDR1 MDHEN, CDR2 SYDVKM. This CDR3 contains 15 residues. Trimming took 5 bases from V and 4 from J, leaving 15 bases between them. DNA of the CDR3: TGTGCCAGCAGTAGATGGGGGGAAGAGAATCAGCCCCAGCATTTT. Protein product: CASSRWGEENQPQHF.

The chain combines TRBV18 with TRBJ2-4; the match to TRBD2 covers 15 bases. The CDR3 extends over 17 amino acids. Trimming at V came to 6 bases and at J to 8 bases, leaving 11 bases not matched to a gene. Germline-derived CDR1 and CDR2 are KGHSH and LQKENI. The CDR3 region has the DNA TGTGCCAGCTCTCCTAGGACTAGCGGGAGGGCCGGTCACATTCAGTACTTC. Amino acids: CASSPRTSGRAGHIQYF.

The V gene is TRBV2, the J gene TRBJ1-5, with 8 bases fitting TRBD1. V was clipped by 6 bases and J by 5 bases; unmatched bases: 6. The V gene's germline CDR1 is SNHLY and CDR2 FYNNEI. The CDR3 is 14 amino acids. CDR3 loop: CASSGTGGDQPQHF. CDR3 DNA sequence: TGTGCCAGCAGCGGCACAGGGGGTGATCAGCCCCAGCATTTT.

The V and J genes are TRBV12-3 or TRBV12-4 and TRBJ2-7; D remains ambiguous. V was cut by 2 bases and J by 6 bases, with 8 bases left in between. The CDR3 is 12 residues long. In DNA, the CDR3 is TGTGCCAGCAGTTTATCGTTCGGCGAGCAGTACTTC. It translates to CASSLSFGEQYF.

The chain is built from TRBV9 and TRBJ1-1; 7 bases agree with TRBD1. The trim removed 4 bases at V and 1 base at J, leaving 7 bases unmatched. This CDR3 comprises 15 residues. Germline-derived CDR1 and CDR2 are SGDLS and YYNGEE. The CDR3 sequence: CASSLEQGTNTEAFF. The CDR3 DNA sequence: TGTGCCAGCAGCTTAGAACAGGGGACGAACACTGAAGCTTTCTTT.

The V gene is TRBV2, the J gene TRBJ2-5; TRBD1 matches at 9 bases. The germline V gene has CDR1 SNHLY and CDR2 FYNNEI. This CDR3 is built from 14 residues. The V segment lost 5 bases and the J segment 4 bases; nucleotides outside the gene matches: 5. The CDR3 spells CASSTGGAVETQYF. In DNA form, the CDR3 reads TGTGCCAGCAGTACAGGGGGCGCGGTAGAGACCCAGTACTTC.

CDR3 sequence: CAIRGVQGTTGELFF. As DNA, the CDR3 is TGTGCCATCAGGGGAGTACAGGGAACCACCGGGGAGCTGTTTTTT. V and J are TRBV10-3 and TRBJ2-2, with TRBD1 as a possible D gene (6 bases). CDR1 is ENHRY and CDR2 is SYGVKD in the germline V gene. This CDR3 contains 15 residues. The V and J ends lost 6 bases and 4 bases respectively, with 15 bases between them.

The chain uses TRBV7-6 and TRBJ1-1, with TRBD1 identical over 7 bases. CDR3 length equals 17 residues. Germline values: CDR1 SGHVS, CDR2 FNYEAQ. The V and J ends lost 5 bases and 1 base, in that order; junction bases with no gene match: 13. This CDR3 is CASSGGTETKSNTEAFF. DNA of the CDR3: TGTGCCAGCAGCGGGGGGACAGAGACGAAATCGAACACTGAAGCTTTCTTT.

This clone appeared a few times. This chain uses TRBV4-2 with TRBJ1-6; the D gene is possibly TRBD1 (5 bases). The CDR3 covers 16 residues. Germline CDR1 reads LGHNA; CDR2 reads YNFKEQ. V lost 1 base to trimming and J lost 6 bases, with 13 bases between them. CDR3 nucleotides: TGTGCCAGCAGCCAAGGCTCCCAGGGTGGTAATTCACCCCTCCACTTT. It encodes CASSQGSQGGNSPLHF.

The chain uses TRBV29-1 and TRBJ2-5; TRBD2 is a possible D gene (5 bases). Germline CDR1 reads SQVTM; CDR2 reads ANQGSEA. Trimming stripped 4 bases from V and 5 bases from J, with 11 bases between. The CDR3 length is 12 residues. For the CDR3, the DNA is TGCAGCGTTGCTGAGGGATACGAGACCCAGTACTTC. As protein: CSVAEGYETQYF.

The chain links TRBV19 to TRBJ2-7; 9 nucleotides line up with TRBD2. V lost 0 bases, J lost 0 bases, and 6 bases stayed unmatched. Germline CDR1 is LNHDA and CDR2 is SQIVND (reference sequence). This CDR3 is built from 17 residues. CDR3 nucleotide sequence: TGTGCCAGTAGTATAGATTACGCGGGAGGGAGCTCCTACGAGCAGTACTTC. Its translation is CASSIDYAGGSSYEQYF.

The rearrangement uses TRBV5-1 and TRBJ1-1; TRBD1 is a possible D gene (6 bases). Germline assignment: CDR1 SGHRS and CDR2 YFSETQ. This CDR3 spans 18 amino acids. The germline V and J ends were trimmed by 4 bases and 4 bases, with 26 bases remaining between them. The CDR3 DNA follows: TGCGCCAGCAGCCAGCCCCGAGTACAGGGAAAGCTTCTCACTGAAGCTTTCTTT. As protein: CASSQPRVQGKLLTEAFF.

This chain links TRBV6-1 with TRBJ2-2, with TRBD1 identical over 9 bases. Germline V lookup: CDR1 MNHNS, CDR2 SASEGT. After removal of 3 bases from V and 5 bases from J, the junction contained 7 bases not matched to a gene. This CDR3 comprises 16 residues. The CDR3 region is CASSDNTGGKTGELFF. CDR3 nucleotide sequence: TGTGCCAGCAGTGATAATACAGGGGGCAAGACCGGGGAGCTGTTTTTT.

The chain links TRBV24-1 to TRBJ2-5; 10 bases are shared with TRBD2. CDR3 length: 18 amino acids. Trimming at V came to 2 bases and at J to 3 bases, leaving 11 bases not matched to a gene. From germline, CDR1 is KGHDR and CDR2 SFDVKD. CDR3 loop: CATSDSRSSGGIKETQYF. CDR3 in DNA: TGTGCCACCAGTGATTCTCGATCTAGCGGGGGAATTAAAGAGACCCAGTACTTC.

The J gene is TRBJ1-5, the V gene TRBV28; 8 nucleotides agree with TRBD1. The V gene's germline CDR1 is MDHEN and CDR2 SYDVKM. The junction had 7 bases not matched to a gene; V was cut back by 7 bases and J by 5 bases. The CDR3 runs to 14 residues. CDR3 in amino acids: CASTYGQGDQPQHF. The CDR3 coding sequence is TGTGCCAGCACCTACGGACAGGGCGATCAGCCCCAGCATTTT. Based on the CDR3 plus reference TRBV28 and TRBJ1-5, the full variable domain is DVKVTQSSRYLVKRTGEKVFLECVQDMDHENMFWYRQDPGLGLRLIYFSYDVKMKEKGDIPEGYSVSREKKERFSLILESASTNQTSMYLCASTYGQGDQPQHFGDGTRLSIL.

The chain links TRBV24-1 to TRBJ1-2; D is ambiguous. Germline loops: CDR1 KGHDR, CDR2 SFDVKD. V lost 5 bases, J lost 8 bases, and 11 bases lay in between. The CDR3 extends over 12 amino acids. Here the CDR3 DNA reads TGTGCCACCAGTGGCGAGGGTACAGGCTACACCTTC. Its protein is CATSGEGTGYTF.

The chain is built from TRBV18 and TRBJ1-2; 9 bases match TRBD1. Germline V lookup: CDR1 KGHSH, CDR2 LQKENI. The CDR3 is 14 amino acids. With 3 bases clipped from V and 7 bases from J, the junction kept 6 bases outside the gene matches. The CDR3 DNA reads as TGTGCCAGCTCACCCCCGGGACAGGGATTTGGCTACACCTTC. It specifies CASSPPGQGFGYTF. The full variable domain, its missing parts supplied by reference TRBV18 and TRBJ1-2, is NAGVMQNPRHLVRRRGQEARLRCSPMKGHSHVYWYRQLPEEGLKFMVYLQKENIIDESGMPKERFSAEFPKEGPSILRIQQVVRGDSAAYFCASSPPGQGFGYTFGSGTRLTVV.

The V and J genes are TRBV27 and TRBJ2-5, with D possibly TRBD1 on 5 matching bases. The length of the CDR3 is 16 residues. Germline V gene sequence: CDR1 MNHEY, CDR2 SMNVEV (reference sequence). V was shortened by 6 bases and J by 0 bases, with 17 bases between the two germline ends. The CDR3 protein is CASSPHRTGNQETQYF. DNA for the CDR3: TGTGCCAGCAGCCCACACAGAACAGGCAACCAAGAGACCCAGTACTTC.

The CDR3 loop is CASSEGREVTDTQYF. The CDR3 region has the DNA TGCGCCAGCAGTGAAGGGAGGGAGGTGACAGATACGCAGTATTTT. The chain is built from TRBV10-1 and TRBJ2-3; 7 positions agree with TRBD2. The CDR3 sequence is 15 residues long. With 3 bases clipped from V and 3 bases from J, the junction kept 6 bases outside the gene matches. CDR1 and CDR2 (germline): WNHNN, SYGVQD (reference sequence).

CDR3: CARAKDSMFKYQETQYF. In DNA form, the CDR3 reads TGTGCTCGTGCCAAAGACTCGATGTTCAAGTACCAAGAGACCCAGTACTTC. The chain combines TRBV2 with TRBJ2-5, with D hard to call. Germline V lookup: CDR1 SNHLY, CDR2 FYNNEI. The CDR3 is 17 residues long.